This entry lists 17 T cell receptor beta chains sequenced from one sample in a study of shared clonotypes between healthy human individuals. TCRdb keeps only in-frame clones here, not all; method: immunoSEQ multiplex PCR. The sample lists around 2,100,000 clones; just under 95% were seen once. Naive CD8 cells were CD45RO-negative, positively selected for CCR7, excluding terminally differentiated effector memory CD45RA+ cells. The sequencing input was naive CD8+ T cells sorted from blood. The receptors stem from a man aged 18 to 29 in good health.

The CDR3 spells CASSPSWDGWANVLTF. The CDR3 region has the DNA TGTGCCAGCAGTCCCTCTTGGGACGGTTGGGCCAACGTCCTGACTTTC. J is TRBJ2-6 and V is TRBV28; D may match TRBD1 or TRBD2 (5 bases each). Germline CDR1 reads MDHEN; CDR2 reads SYDVKM. The CDR3 runs to 16 residues. V lost 5 bases and J lost 5, with 16 bases in between.

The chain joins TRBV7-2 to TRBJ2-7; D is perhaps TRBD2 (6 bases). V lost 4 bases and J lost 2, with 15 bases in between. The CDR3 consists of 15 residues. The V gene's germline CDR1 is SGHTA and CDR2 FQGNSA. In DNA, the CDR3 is TGTGCCAGCAGCTCCCCTAGGGACTTCCCCTACGAGCAGTACTTC. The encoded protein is CASSSPRDFPYEQYF.

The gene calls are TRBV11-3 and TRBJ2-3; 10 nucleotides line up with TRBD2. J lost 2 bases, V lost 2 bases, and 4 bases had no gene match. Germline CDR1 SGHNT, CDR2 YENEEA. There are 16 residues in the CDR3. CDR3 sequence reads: CASSLSAGGATDTQYF. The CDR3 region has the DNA TGTGCCAGCAGCTTATCAGCGGGGGGGGCCACAGATACGCAGTATTTT.

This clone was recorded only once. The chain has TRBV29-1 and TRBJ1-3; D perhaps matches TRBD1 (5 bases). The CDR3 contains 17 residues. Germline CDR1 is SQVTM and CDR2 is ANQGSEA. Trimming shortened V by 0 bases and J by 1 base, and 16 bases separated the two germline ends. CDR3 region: CSVEDRRGEKSGNTIYF. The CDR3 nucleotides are TGCAGCGTTGAAGATCGGCGGGGGGAAAAGTCTGGAAACACCATATATTTT.

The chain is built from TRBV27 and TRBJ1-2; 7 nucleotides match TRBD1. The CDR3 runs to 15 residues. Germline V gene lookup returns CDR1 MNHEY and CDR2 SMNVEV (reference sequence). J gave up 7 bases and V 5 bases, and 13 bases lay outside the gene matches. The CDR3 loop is CASSPQGQDETGYTF. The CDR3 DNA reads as TGTGCCAGCAGTCCCCAAGGACAGGATGAAACTGGCTACACCTTC.

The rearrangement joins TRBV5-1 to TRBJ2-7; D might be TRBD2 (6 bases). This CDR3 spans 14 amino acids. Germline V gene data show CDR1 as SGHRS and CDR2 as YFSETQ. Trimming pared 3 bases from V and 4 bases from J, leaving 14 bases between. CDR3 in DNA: TGCGCCAGCAGCTCGGGAGAGATGATGTACGAGCAGTACTTC. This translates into CASSSGEMMYEQYF.

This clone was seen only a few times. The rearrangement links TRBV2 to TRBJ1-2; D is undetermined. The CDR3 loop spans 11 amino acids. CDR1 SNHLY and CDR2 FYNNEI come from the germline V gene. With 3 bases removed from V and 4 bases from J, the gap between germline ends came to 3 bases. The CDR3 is CASSDPYGYTF. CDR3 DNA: TGTGCCAGCAGTGACCCCTATGGCTACACCTTC.

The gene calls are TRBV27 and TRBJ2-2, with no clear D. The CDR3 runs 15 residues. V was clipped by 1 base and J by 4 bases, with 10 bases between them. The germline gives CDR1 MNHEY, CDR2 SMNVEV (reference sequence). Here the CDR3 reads CASSLLSVTTGELFF. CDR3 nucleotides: TGTGCCAGCAGTTTATTATCTGTTACCACCGGGGAGCTGTTTTTT.

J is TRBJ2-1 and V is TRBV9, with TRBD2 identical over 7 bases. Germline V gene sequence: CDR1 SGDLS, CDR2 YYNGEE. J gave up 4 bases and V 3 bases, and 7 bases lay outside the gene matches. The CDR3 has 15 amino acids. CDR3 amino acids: CASSASGNPYNEQFF. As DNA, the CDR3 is TGTGCCAGCAGCGCTAGCGGTAACCCTTACAATGAGCAGTTCTTC.

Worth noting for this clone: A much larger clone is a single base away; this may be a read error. The CDR3 bases are TGTGCCAGCAGTTACTCCAACGAGCAGTACTTC. This sequence encodes CASSYSNEQYF. J is TRBJ2-5 and V is TRBV6-5; no clear D gene. Matching the DNA end better, TRBJ2-7 makes the J call doubtful. Germline V gene lookup returns CDR1 MNHEY and CDR2 SVGAGI. CDR3 size: 11 residues.

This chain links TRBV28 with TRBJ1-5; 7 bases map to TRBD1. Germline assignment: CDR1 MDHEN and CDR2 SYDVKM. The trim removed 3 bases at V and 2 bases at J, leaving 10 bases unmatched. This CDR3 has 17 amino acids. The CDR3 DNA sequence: TGTGCCAGCAGTTTTTGGCCAGGGGGGACGGGCAATCAGCCCCAGCATTTT. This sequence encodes CASSFWPGGTGNQPQHF.

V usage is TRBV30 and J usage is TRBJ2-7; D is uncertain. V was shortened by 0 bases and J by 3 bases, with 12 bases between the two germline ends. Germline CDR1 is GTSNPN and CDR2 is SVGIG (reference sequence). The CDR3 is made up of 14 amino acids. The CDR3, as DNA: TGTGCCTGGAGTGTACATAACGGGTTCTACGAGCAGTACTTC. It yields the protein CAWSVHNGFYEQYF.

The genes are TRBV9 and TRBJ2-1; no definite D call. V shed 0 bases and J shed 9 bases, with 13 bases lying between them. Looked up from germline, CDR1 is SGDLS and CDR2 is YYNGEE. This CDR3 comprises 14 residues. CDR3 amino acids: CASSVVAALGEQFF. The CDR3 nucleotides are TGTGCCAGCAGCGTAGTGGCAGCGCTCGGTGAGCAGTTCTTC.

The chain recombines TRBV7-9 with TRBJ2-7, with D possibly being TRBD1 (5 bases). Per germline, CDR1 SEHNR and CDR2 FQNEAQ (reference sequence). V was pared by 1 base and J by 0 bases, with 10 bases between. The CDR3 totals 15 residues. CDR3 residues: CASSLDRTSSYEQYF. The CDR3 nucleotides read TGTGCCAGCAGCTTAGACAGGACGAGCTCCTACGAGCAGTACTTC. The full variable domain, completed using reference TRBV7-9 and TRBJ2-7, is DTGVSQNPRHKITKRGQNVTFRCDPISEHNRLYWYRQTLGQGPEFLTYFQNEAQLEKSRLLSDRFSAERPKGSFSTLEIQRTEQGDSAMYLCASSLDRTSSYEQYFGPGTRLTVT.

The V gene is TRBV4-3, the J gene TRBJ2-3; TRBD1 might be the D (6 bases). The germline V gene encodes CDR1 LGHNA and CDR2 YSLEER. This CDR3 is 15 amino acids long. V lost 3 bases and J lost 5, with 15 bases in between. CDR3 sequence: CASSQGRQEVDTQYF. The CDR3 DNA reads TGCGCCAGCAGCCAGGGAAGACAGGAGGTAGATACGCAGTATTTT.

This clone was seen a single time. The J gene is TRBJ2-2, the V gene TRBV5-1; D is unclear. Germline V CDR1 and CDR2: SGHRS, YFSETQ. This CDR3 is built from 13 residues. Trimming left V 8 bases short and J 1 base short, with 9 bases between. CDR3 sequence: CASTPENTGELFF. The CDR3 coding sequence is TGCGCCAGTACACCAGAGAACACCGGGGAGCTGTTTTTT.

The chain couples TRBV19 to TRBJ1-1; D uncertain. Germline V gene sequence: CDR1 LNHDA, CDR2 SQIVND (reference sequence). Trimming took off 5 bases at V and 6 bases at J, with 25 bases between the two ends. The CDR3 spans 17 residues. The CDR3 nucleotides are TGTGCCAGTAGTGTGGCCTCTATGGACGGTTTGAGGGCTGAAGCTTTCTTT. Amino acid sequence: CASSVASMDGLRAEAFF.